This T cell receptor (beta chain) was obtained from a study of identical twins. The study's findings and limits: Twins shared out-of-frame alpha sequences with excess low generation probability. Cord blood beta clonotypes that were abundant carried fewer insertions, and memory repertoires showed no such trend.

Every one of the donors was a healthy Caucasian. V was shortened by 7 bases and J by 6 bases, with 25 bases between the two germline ends. The CDR3 is 16 residues long. CDR1 is MGHRA, CDR2 YSYEKL, per germline. TCRdb re-analysed the 5' RACE reads in MiXCR, keeping a single row per CDR3 protein. The sample includes roughly 350,000 distinct CDR3 sequences, roughly an eighth of them seen just once. About this clonotype: Antigen: not known.

The data were also submitted as part of a second study, on yellow fever vaccine responses in identical twins. That work contributes: Twins' T cell vaccine responses reportedly looked partly convergent, partly personalized.

This receptor was obtained from a woman between 18 and 29 years old in good health. This sequence joins TRBV4-1 and TRBJ2-7; perhaps D is TRBD1 or TRBD2 (7 bases each). Sequencing was done on a sample of CD8+ T cells sorted from blood. Here the CDR3 reads CASNRAGHRGGGEQYF. The CDR3 region has the DNA TGCGCCAGCAACCGGGCGGGTCACAGGGGAGGGGGCGAGCAGTACTTC.